This T cell receptor beta chain was profiled in a study of T cells after yellow fever vaccination. On the study more broadly: The SMART-Seq v4 Ultra Low Input method served to prepare the low-cell-number fractions. Points from the study as a whole: Repertoires sorted by FACS could include abundant clonotypes that are contaminants from the bulk population.

UMIs were added to TCR cDNA along with a universal primer site when it was made by 5'RACE template switching. TCRdb re-analysed the 5' RACE reads in MiXCR, keeping a single row per CDR3 protein. Here the sample spans around 550,000 distinct CDR3 sequences, 15% to 20% being singletons. The CDR3 spans 13 residues. Germline V lookup: CDR1 DFQATT, CDR2 SNEGSKA (reference sequence). The V and J ends lost 0 bases and 5 bases, in that order; junction bases with no gene match: 3. This clonotype was observed a handful of times. What it binds is unknown. The chain has TRBV20-1 and TRBJ1-2, with 7 bases aligning to TRBD1. The receptor comes from a young man who received the YFV17D yellow fever vaccine. The source material was PBMCs, sampled 15 days after the yellow fever booster vaccination. The CDR3 is CSARETGLYGYTF. Written as DNA, the CDR3 is TGCAGTGCTAGAGAGACAGGGTTGTATGGCTACACCTTC.